This T cell receptor (beta chain) is drawn from a study of T cell clones after liver transplantation. Study-level information: Subjects received no induction therapy and standard immunosuppression until randomization at 12-24 months post-transplant. Draws occurred before transplant, before withdrawal, and after complete or failed withdrawal.

Study-wide results and limits: The donor-reactive repertoire was only partly measurable in a couple of subjects, lacking donor cells.

This clone has more than one count but fewer than ten. What it binds is unknown. Measured with immunoSEQ multiplex PCR; TCRdb has only the in-frame clones, and not every one. The table has about 60,000 clones, over 70% seen once. V was clipped by 3 bases and J by 5 bases; unmatched bases: 1. CDR1 is SGDLS, CDR2 YYNGEE, per germline. The CDR3 runs to 14 residues. This sample comprised CD4+ T cells from blood, obtained before liver transplant. This chain links TRBV9 with TRBJ1-5; TRBD1 agrees at 11 bases. This receptor was identified in a human donor who received a liver transplant. CDR3 in DNA: TGTGCCAGCAGCGCGGACAGGGGGCATCAGCCCCAGCATTTT. It codes for CASSADRGHQPQHF.